Sequencing of this T cell receptor (beta chain) was carried out in a study of blood T cells in healthy people across ages. Alongside a J-beta primer mix, a sample-barcoded 5' primer served in a second PCR lasting about 6 to 11 cycles. TCRdb re-analysed the 5' RACE reads in MiXCR, keeping a single row per CDR3 protein. Of 750,000 or so distinct CDR3 sequences listed, just under 25% are singletons. These data also formed part of another study, on T cells of mothers and their children.

The TCR originated in a boy aged 10-17 years in good health. Source material: blood.

This CDR3 is CASSEEGFSYNEQFF. CDR3 DNA: TGTGCCAGCAGTGAAGAGGGCTTCTCCTACAATGAGCAGTTCTTC. V usage is TRBV6-1 and J usage is TRBJ2-1; D call uncertain. This CDR3 spans 15 amino acids. CDR1 and CDR2 from the germline V gene are MNHNS and SASEGT. V lost 1 base and J 0 bases, leaving 7 bases between the germline ends.